The 32 T cell receptor beta chains below come from one sample, sequenced in a study of blood T cells in healthy people across ages. Primed by a sample-barcoded 5' primer and a J-beta primer mix, a second PCR proceeded for 7 to 11 cycles. In TCRdb, the 5' RACE reads were re-called with MiXCR into one record per CDR3 protein. The sample lists about 720,000 distinct CDR3 sequences, 25% seen once, with approximately 4% in the top ten. Separately, the same data were catalogued under a study of T cells of mothers and their children.

Sequencing was done on a sample of blood. Receptors originate from a boy younger than 18 in good health.

The chain uses TRBV12-3 or TRBV12-4 and TRBJ2-1; 8 positions agree with TRBD2. The CDR3 contains 14 residues. Germline trimming cut 5 bases from V and 13 bases from J; bases unmatched to any gene: 13. The CDR3 is CASSGDGGVVDQFF. The CDR3, as DNA: TGTGCCAGCAGTGGGGACGGGGGGGTTGTTGATCAGTTCTTC.

The V call is TRBV28, the J call TRBJ2-6, with D maybe TRBD1 (6 bases). The CDR3 runs 19 residues. Germline lookup yields CDR1 MDHEN and CDR2 SYDVKM. V lost 5 bases and J 0 bases, leaving 20 bases between the germline ends. Here the CDR3 DNA reads TGTGCCAGCAGTCTAAGCGGACGGCAAGGGGGCTCTGGGGCCAACGTCCTGACTTTC. Its translation: CASSLSGRQGGSGANVLTF. The full variable domain, with the rest looked up from reference TRBV28 and TRBJ2-6, is DVKVTQSSRYLVKRTGEKVFLECVQDMDHENMFWYRQDPGLGLRLIYFSYDVKMKEKGDIPEGYSVSREKKERFSLILESASTNQTSMYLCASSLSGRQGGSGANVLTFGAGSRLTVL.

This clonotype was found a few times. The V gene is TRBV7-9, the J gene TRBJ2-1; 11 bases are a match to TRBD2. Germline values: CDR1 SEHNR, CDR2 FQNEAQ (reference sequence). The junction had 7 bases not matched to a gene; V was cut back by 6 bases and J by 0 bases. This CDR3 comprises 17 residues. The CDR3 is CASSASGLAASYNEQFF. CDR3 DNA: TGTGCCAGCAGTGCCTCGGGACTAGCGGCCTCCTACAATGAGCAGTTCTTC.

J is TRBJ2-1 and V is TRBV4-2, with TRBD2 matching 7 bases. Germline CDR1 is LGHNA and CDR2 is YNFKEQ. Trimming cost V 3 bases and J 5 bases; bases outside gene matches: 10. CDR3 size: 16 residues. CDR3 nucleotide sequence: TGTGCCAGCAGCCAGAGCCCTCTGGCGGGAGACAATGAGCAGTTCTTC. This gives the protein CASSQSPLAGDNEQFF.

The chain has TRBV7-9 and TRBJ1-2; 8 bases fit TRBD1. Germline values: CDR1 SEHNR, CDR2 FQNEAQ (reference sequence). This CDR3 contains 16 residues. J lost 3 bases, V lost 4 bases, and 10 bases had no gene match. The chain's CDR3 is CASSYSGTGVYYGYTF. The CDR3 DNA reads as TGTGCCAGCAGCTACTCCGGGACAGGAGTATACTATGGCTACACCTTC.

This clonotype was recorded a few times. The chain employs TRBV5-4 and TRBJ2-5; D possibly matches TRBD1 or TRBD2 (5 bases each). V lost 2 bases, J lost 2 bases, and 13 bases lay in between. Germline lookup yields CDR1 SGHNT and CDR2 YYREEE (reference sequence). This CDR3 region has 15 residues. The chain's CDR3 is CASSFGGPGQETQYF. CDR3 coding DNA: TGTGCCAGCAGCTTTGGGGGACCGGGGCAAGAGACCCAGTACTTC.

In this sample, this clonotype turned up a few times. The chain carries TRBV5-1 and TRBJ2-4; 7 bases line up with TRBD1. The length of the CDR3 is 14 residues. V trimming: 4 bases; J trimming: 4 bases; junction bases outside the gene matches: 5. Germline V gene sequence: CDR1 SGHRS, CDR2 YFSETQ. CDR3 bases: TGCGCCAGCAGCCCCGGGACAGATAAAAACATTCAGTACTTC. This encodes CASSPGTDKNIQYF.

This clonotype showed up just a few times. V is TRBV7-9 and J is TRBJ2-3, with 8 bases identical to TRBD1. V shed 5 bases and J 3 bases; nucleotides not matched to a gene: 13. Germline assignment: CDR1 SEHNR and CDR2 FQNEAQ (reference sequence). The CDR3 loop spans 17 amino acids. Here the CDR3 DNA reads TGTGCCAGCAGCACTTGGGACAGGAGGGATGAAACAGATACGCAGTATTTT. Translation gives CASSTWDRRDETDTQYF. The full variable domain, its missing parts supplied by reference TRBV7-9 and TRBJ2-3, is DTGVSQNPRHKITKRGQNVTFRCDPISEHNRLYWYRQTLGQGPEFLTYFQNEAQLEKSRLLSDRFSAERPKGSFSTLEIQRTEQGDSAMYLCASSTWDRRDETDTQYFGPGTRLTVL.

This clonotype was seen a few times. The rearrangement joins TRBV5-1 to TRBJ1-6; D is undetermined. Trimming cost V 4 bases and J 8 bases, with 16 bases left between them. The CDR3 length is 15 residues. Germline CDR1 SGHRS, CDR2 YFSETQ. CDR3 coding DNA: TGCGCCAGCAGCGCCAATGGAGGGTTGGATTCACCCCTCCACTTT. This sequence encodes CASSANGGLDSPLHF. The full variable domain, in which reference TRBV5-1 and TRBJ1-6 provide the parts outside the CDR3, is KAGVTQTPRYLIKTRGQQVTLSCSPISGHRSVSWYQQTPGQGLQFLFEYFSETQRNKGNFPGRFSGRQFSNSRSEMNVSTLELGDSALYLCASSANGGLDSPLHFGNGTRLTVT.

This clonotype has only a few counts. This chain joins TRBV11-3 and TRBJ2-2, with 7 bases that match TRBD2. The CDR3 loop spans 14 amino acids. Trimming took 5 bases from V and 5 from J; bases not matched to a gene: 5. The germline V gene encodes CDR1 SGHNT and CDR2 YENEEA. CDR3 sequence: CASSAGVGTGELFF. The CDR3 DNA reads TGTGCCAGCAGCGCGGGAGTTGGAACCGGGGAGCTGTTTTTT.

This clonotype was detected only a few times. The CDR3 here is CSVELGAGNTIYF. In DNA form, the CDR3 reads TGCAGCGTTGAACTGGGGGCTGGAAACACCATATATTTT. V gene TRBV29-1 combines with J gene TRBJ1-3, with D perhaps TRBD1 (5 bases). Germline-derived CDR1 and CDR2 are SQVTM and ANQGSEA. The CDR3 runs to 13 residues. Trimming took off 2 bases at V and 2 bases at J, with 7 bases between the two ends.

This clonotype was observed a few times. V usage is TRBV7-9 and J usage is TRBJ2-7; tentative D call: TRBD2 (5 bases). The CDR3 spans 12 residues. The ends were cut back, 6 bases at V and 2 bases at J, with 8 bases in the middle. The V gene's germline CDR1 is SEHNR and CDR2 FQNEAQ (reference sequence). The DNA of the CDR3 is TGTGCCAGCAGGACCGGGACCTACGAGCAGTACTTC. This sequence encodes CASRTGTYEQYF.

This clonotype appeared once. This chain joins TRBV12-3 or TRBV12-4 and TRBJ1-3, with D possibly matching TRBD1 (5 bases). Trimming pared 5 bases from V and 5 bases from J, leaving 16 bases between. The length of the CDR3 is 15 residues. The CDR3 DNA reads as TGTGCCAGCAGTCTAGAGACAGTTTTGAGAAACACCATATATTTT. This encodes CASSLETVLRNTIYF.

The sample holds a few counts of this clonotype. The chain is built from TRBV20-1 and TRBJ2-7, with TRBD2 matching over 11 bases. The ends lost 8 bases at V and 5 bases at J; junction bases unmatched: 8. Germline lookup yields CDR1 DFQATT and CDR2 SNEGSKA (reference sequence). There are 13 residues in the CDR3. The CDR3 protein is CSTTSGSLDEQYF. The CDR3 bases are TGCAGTACTACTAGCGGGAGCCTCGACGAGCAGTACTTC.

To note about this clonotype: The junction shows a germline mismatch at one end, possibly a read error. The chain couples TRBV18 to TRBJ1-1; the D gene is possibly TRBD1 (6 bases). The germline V gene has CDR1 KGHSH and CDR2 LQKENI. This CDR3 is 14 amino acids long. The CDR3 nucleotides read TGTGCCAGCTCGCGACAGGAACTGAACACTGTAGCTTTCTTT. This translates into CASSRQELNTVAFF.

The V and J genes are TRBV11-2 and TRBJ2-1, with 13 bases that match TRBD2. Germline trimming cut 5 bases from V and 4 bases from J; bases unmatched to any gene: 11. The germline CDR1 and CDR2 sequences are SGHAT and FQNNGV. CDR3 size: 18 residues. The CDR3 region is CASSPRTSGRALYNEQFF. In DNA, the CDR3 is TGTGCCAGCAGCCCCCGGACTAGCGGGAGAGCGTTATACAATGAGCAGTTCTTC.

CDR3 amino acids: CASRGLAGRTGELFF. The CDR3 DNA follows: TGTGCCAGCAGGGGACTAGCTGGTAGAACCGGGGAGCTGTTTTTT. The chain has TRBV2 and TRBJ2-2; TRBD2 agrees at 9 bases. V lost 6 bases, J lost 5 bases, and 7 bases stayed unmatched. Germline V CDR1 and CDR2: SNHLY, FYNNEI. The CDR3 consists of 15 residues.

This chain joins TRBV4-3 and TRBJ2-2, with TRBD1 identical over 8 bases. The CDR3 extends over 17 amino acids. Trimming took 1 base from V and 6 from J; bases not matched to a gene: 10. Per the germline V gene, CDR1 is LGHNA and CDR2 is YSLEER. CDR3 coding DNA: TGCGCCAGCAGCCAAGGTCGGACAGGGTGGTTCTCCGGGGAGCTGTTTTTT. Translation gives CASSQGRTGWFSGELFF.

The chain carries TRBV7-2 and TRBJ2-3; D gene uncertain. The CDR3 is 14 amino acids. The germline V gene has CDR1 SGHTA and CDR2 FQGNSA. V lost 5 bases and J 6 bases, leaving 15 bases between the germline ends. DNA for the CDR3: TGTGCCAGCAGCCTCTACTCGGAAGGGGATACGCAGTATTTT. Encoded protein: CASSLYSEGDTQYF.

This clonotype was recorded once. The J gene is TRBJ1-4, the V gene TRBV15; 9 bases are shared with TRBD1. This CDR3 is built from 16 residues. V trimming: 3 bases; J trimming: 7 bases; junction bases outside the gene matches: 9. Looked up from germline, CDR1 is LNHNV and CDR2 is YYDKDF (reference sequence). The CDR3 nucleotides are TGTGCCACCAGCAGGGAACCCGGGACAGGGAGTGAAAAACTGTTTTTT. Protein product: CATSREPGTGSEKLFF.

This chain joins TRBV12-3 or TRBV12-4 and TRBJ2-1, with D maybe TRBD2 (6 bases). V lost 5 bases to trimming and J lost 3 bases, with 14 bases between them. The CDR3 extends over 15 amino acids. CDR3 bases: TGTGCCAGCAGTCCCTGGGACTTCTACTACAATGAGCAGTTCTTC. It codes for CASSPWDFYYNEQFF.

The rearrangement links TRBV20-1 to TRBJ2-1, with 7 bases that match TRBD2. V lost 0 bases, J lost 0 bases, and 5 bases stayed unmatched. CDR1 and CDR2 from the germline V gene are DFQATT and SNEGSKA (reference sequence). The length of the CDR3 is 16 residues. CDR3 region: CSARDSGTTSYNEQFF. The CDR3 region has the DNA TGCAGTGCTAGAGACTCCGGGACTACCTCCTACAATGAGCAGTTCTTC.

The J gene is TRBJ2-5, the V gene TRBV2; no definite D call. The CDR3 contains 14 residues. Germline values: CDR1 SNHLY, CDR2 FYNNEI. The germline V and J ends were trimmed by 8 bases and 0 bases, with 13 bases remaining between them. This CDR3 is CASSGDQYQETQYF. The CDR3 DNA follows: TGTGCCAGCTCAGGCGATCAGTACCAAGAGACCCAGTACTTC.

The V and J genes are TRBV10-3 and TRBJ2-7; unclear D gene. CDR3 size: 12 residues. The germline gives CDR1 ENHRY, CDR2 SYGVKD. Trimming removed 6 bases at V and 0 bases at J, with 6 bases between. The CDR3 region has the DNA TGTGCCATCAGGGGCTCCTCCTACGAGCAGTACTTC. Encoded protein: CAIRGSSYEQYF.

J is TRBJ2-3 and V is TRBV12-3 or TRBV12-4, with D uncertain. CDR3 size: 16 residues. The germline V and J ends were trimmed by 5 bases and 2 bases, with 17 bases remaining between them. CDR3 in amino acids: CASSPPSTRNTDTQYF. DNA of the CDR3: TGTGCCAGCAGTCCGCCAAGTACGAGAAACACAGATACGCAGTATTTT.

This clonotype was seen a handful of times. The V and J genes are TRBV7-6 and TRBJ2-5; maybe TRBD2 (6 bases). The J call may be in error: the DNA end matches TRBJ2-7 better. This CDR3 has 14 amino acids. Germline values: CDR1 SGHVS, CDR2 FNYEAQ. The CDR3 is CASSLADGGYEQYF. The CDR3 bases are TGTGCCAGCAGCTTAGCAGACGGGGGATACGAGCAGTACTTC.

This clonotype has just a few counts. This chain links TRBV29-1 with TRBJ2-2; D might be TRBD1 or TRBD2, each matching 5 bases. This CDR3 contains 12 residues. CDR1 is SQVTM, CDR2 ANQGSEA, per germline. Deletions cut 5 bases from V and 3 bases from J, with 7 bases between. In DNA form, the CDR3 reads TGCAGCGTTCTGGGGGACACCGGGGAGCTGTTTTTT. Amino acid sequence: CSVLGDTGELFF.

The V call is TRBV7-3, the J call TRBJ2-7, with D maybe TRBD1 (6 bases). Trimming shortened V by 3 bases and J by 4 bases, and 16 bases separated the two germline ends. CDR3 size: 15 residues. CDR1 is SGHTA and CDR2 is FQGTGA in the germline V gene. CDR3 sequence: CASSLGALSPYEQYF. CDR3 sequence (DNA): TGTGCCAGCAGCTTGGGGGCTTTGTCGCCATACGAGCAGTACTTC.

The chain has TRBV29-1 and TRBJ2-7; D not resolved. TRBJ2-1 matches the DNA end more closely, so the J call is doubtful. Germline lookup yields CDR1 SQVTM and CDR2 ANQGSEA. This CDR3 comprises 12 residues. This chain's CDR3 is CSALPPSNEQFF. DNA of the CDR3: TGCAGCGCCCTTCCCCCGTCCAATGAGCAGTTCTTC.

The chain recombines TRBV7-9 with TRBJ2-1; maybe TRBD1 (6 bases). Trimming stripped 5 bases from V and 0 bases from J, with 11 bases between. This CDR3 is 15 amino acids long. CDR1 and CDR2 from the germline V gene are SEHNR and FQNEAQ (reference sequence). Here the CDR3 reads CASSPPQGSYNEQFF. The CDR3 DNA reads as TGTGCCAGCAGCCCCCCACAGGGCTCCTACAATGAGCAGTTCTTC.

The V and J genes are TRBV7-9 and TRBJ2-3, with no clear D. V dropped 0 bases and J dropped 2 bases, with 9 bases sitting between them. Germline assignment: CDR1 SEHNR and CDR2 FQNEAQ (reference sequence). The CDR3 totals 15 residues. The CDR3 DNA reads as TGTGCCAGCAGCTTAGCCGGTAGGCCCACAGATACGCAGTATTTT. It translates to CASSLAGRPTDTQYF.

The chain links TRBV5-1 to TRBJ2-1, with D possibly being TRBD1 or TRBD2 (5 bases each). The CDR3 contains 15 residues. Between the trimmed V and J ends, which lost 4 bases and 0 bases, there was a span of 11 bases. Germline CDR1 SGHRS, CDR2 YFSETQ. The CDR3 protein is CASSRGAGSYNEQFF. DNA of the CDR3: TGCGCCAGCAGCCGAGGGGCGGGCTCCTACAATGAGCAGTTCTTC.